This record covers a single T cell receptor (beta chain). Its antigen is not identified. The data were taken from a study of T cell responses to AZD1222 COVID-19 vaccine. Study results and limitations: Possibly, clonal diversity was underestimated; donors were largely white British and included more females. Following two doses of AZD1222, Spike-specific TCR breadth and depth rose. Spike regions recognized by vaccine-associated CD4 TCRs spanned the protein, led by 160-218 and 743-854. The peak T cell response came first, and repertoires were sampled only after it.

Germline V gives CDR1 SGHRS, CDR2 YFSETQ. The CDR3 extends over 15 amino acids. The ends lost 4 bases at V and 5 bases at J; junction bases unmatched: 11. Sequencing was performed with immunoSEQ multiplex PCR; in TCRdb, only in-frame clones are kept and a portion is missing. Of around 150,000 clones listed, about four fifths are singletons. The chain recombines TRBV5-1 with TRBJ2-7, with 8 bases fitting TRBD2. The source is an adult in good health. Sequenced here: peripheral blood, sampled on day 0 of AZD1222 vaccination. CDR3 nucleotides: TGCGCCAGCAGCCCCGGGAGGGGGTTTGGTAACGAGCAGTACTTC. This translates into CASSPGRGFGNEQYF.